This entry concerns a single TCR beta chain. The target of this receptor is not known. Base quality data are lacking; no much larger clone is found one base away. Peripheral blood CD8+ and CD4+ T cells from healthy donors, Susac syndrome patients and multiple sclerosis patients were profiled by high-throughput TCR beta sequencing. The multiple sclerosis controls were treatment-naive patients whose relapsing-remitting disease, either stable or active, fulfilled the revised McDonald criteria. Bulk CD8+ and CD4+ T cells were purified by magnetic negative isolation, while CD8+ TEMRA cells were enriched using FACS. Blood was drawn into EDTA tubes, processed within 24 hours, and PBMCs were isolated by density gradient centrifugation. PBMCs intended for TCR sequencing were frozen in liquid nitrogen and were later thawed in a 37 degrees C water bath. Purity of sorted or isolated CD4+, CD8+ and CD8+ TEMRA cells was at least 90%.

The data were obtained in a study of CD8 T cells in Susac syndrome (dated by TCRdb to about 2019). At the level of the whole study: The study used repertoire sequencing to test whether antigen drove CD8+ T cell activation and differentiation in Susac syndrome. Results the study describes overall, beyond this receptor: The number of individuals in the TCR sequencing and HLA analysis was recognized as being relatively small.

RNA was extracted using the RNeasy kit, and 0.5 to 1 microgram was reverse transcribed with random hexamers. The immunoSEQ multiplex PCR assay, which covers 54 Vbeta and 13 Jbeta segments, was used to amplify TCR beta CDR3 regions. Bias from PCR amplification was corrected by using a synthetic template baseline for primer optimization and for computational correction. The study's processing was this. Only productive sequences were kept, with reads annotated to V, D and J genes according to IMGT and analyzed in immunoSEQ Analyzer. To calculate clonality, Shannon entropy was normalized by log2 of the number of productive unique sequences and then subtracted from one. For each patient and control, public and private clones were evaluated among the 100 most prevalent clones. Susac-specific clones were defined as absent from healthy and MS cohorts, 1052 published viral clones and other ImmuneACCESS disease sequences. TCRdb itself trimmed the public reads at Q25 with fastp, ran MiXCR and retained productive beta chains. Each CDR3 protein gets just one entry, which takes the most common genes and DNA from the rows behind it. The V and J calls were not made by the authors but by TCRdb's processing. The sample data list some 130,000 distinct CDR3 sequences, and around 94% of these were observed just once. The ten largest clones capture over 0.1% of the sample.

The germline V gene (reference sequence) gives CDR1 as LNHNV and CDR2 as YYDKDF. V and J are trimmed by 0 bases and 6 bases, and the gene matches miss 6 bases of the junction. There are 16 amino acids in the CDR3, from cysteine to phenylalanine inclusive. Only the CDR3 part of the read is kept: 48 bases, read in frame from the first base. This receptor was obtained from a human donor with multiple sclerosis. The chain couples TRBV15 to TRBJ2-3; TRBD2 aligns with 10 central bases. The sequenced sample consisted of CD4+ T cells from PBMCs. The CDR3 region reads CATSRDRASGSDTQYF. The DNA reads TGTGCCACCAGCAGAGATCGGGCTAGCGGGAGTGATACGCAGTATTTT.